The 18 T cell receptor beta chains listed next were all sequenced from one sample in a study of OX40 agonist ivuxolimab in advanced cancers. Assay used: immunoSEQ multiplex PCR; TCRdb lists only in-frame clones, some missing. There are about 64,000 clones in the sample; roughly 80% occur only once, and 1.2% lies in the top ten. Sequenced here: CD4+ or CD8+ T cells sorted from blood, sampled in a trial of the OX40 agonist ivuxolimab. The receptor source for this set is an adult with an advanced solid tumor such as melanoma, head and neck, liver or kidney cancer.

The V call is TRBV19, the J call TRBJ2-1; D might be TRBD2 (6 bases). Per germline, CDR1 LNHDA and CDR2 SQIVND (reference sequence). CDR3 length equals 16 residues. The ends were cut back, 7 bases at V and 4 bases at J, with 20 bases in the middle. This chain's CDR3 is CASIKEPGLGYNEQFF. In DNA, the CDR3 is TGTGCCAGTATAAAGGAACCGGGACTCGGTTACAATGAGCAGTTCTTC. Filled out from reference TRBV19 and TRBJ2-1, the complete variable domain reads DGGITQSPKYLFRKEGQNVTLSCEQNLNHDAMYWYRQDPGQGLRLIYYSQIVNDFQKGDIAEGYSVSREKKESFPLTVTSAQKNPTAFYLCASIKEPGLGYNEQFFGPGTRLTVL.

The chain employs TRBV7-3 and TRBJ2-1; a possible D gene is TRBD2 (5 bases). V lost 0 bases and J lost 5, with 8 bases in between. Germline V gene sequence: CDR1 SGHTA, CDR2 FQGTGA. The CDR3 sequence is 14 residues long. The CDR3 loop reads CASSLTDSDNEQFF. In DNA form, the CDR3 reads TGTGCCAGCAGCTTAACAGATAGCGACAATGAGCAGTTCTTC.

The chain joins TRBV5-1 to TRBJ1-2; tentative D call: TRBD1 (6 bases). V lost 1 base to trimming and J lost 3 bases, with 10 bases between them. The CDR3 is 14 amino acids. Germline V gene lookup returns CDR1 SGHRS and CDR2 YFSETQ. The CDR3 DNA reads as TGCGCCAGCAGCTTGATGGGGGGCGACTATGGCTACACCTTC. Encoded protein: CASSLMGGDYGYTF.

This sequence joins TRBV7-9 and TRBJ2-1, with D perhaps TRBD1 or TRBD2 (6 bases each). The V end lost 5 bases, the J end lost 7 bases, and 18 bases lay between the germline ends. The germline V gene encodes CDR1 SEHNR and CDR2 FQNEAQ (reference sequence). This CDR3 is 15 amino acids long. The CDR3 is CASSVTARGANEQFF. The CDR3 bases are TGTGCCAGCAGCGTTACGGCGAGGGGGGCGAATGAGCAGTTCTTC.

Only one count was recorded for this clone. The chain carries TRBV15 and TRBJ2-5, with TRBD2 identical over 8 bases. Trimming took 3 bases from V and 5 from J; bases not matched to a gene: 2. Germline V gives CDR1 LNHNV, CDR2 YYDKDF (reference sequence). The CDR3 loop spans 13 amino acids. The CDR3 coding sequence is TGTGCCACCAGCAGCTCGGGGGGGGAGACCCAGTACTTC. It codes for CATSSSGGETQYF.

The chain joins TRBV4-2 to TRBJ2-3, with 7 bases that match TRBD2. The CDR3 runs to 17 residues. The ends lost 0 bases at V and 0 bases at J; junction bases unmatched: 6. The germline CDR1 and CDR2 sequences are LGHNA and YNFKEQ. CDR3 sequence: CASSQDWRAGSTDTQYF. The CDR3 nucleotides read TGTGCCAGCAGCCAAGATTGGAGAGCGGGGAGCACAGATACGCAGTATTTT.

The chain couples TRBV19 to TRBJ1-1, with 9 bases fitting TRBD1. The CDR3 is made up of 15 amino acids. J gave up 4 bases and V 5 bases, and 8 bases lay outside the gene matches. CDR1 LNHDA and CDR2 SQIVND come from the germline V gene (reference sequence). The CDR3 reads CASSLRTGEATEAFF. CDR3 sequence (DNA): TGTGCCAGTAGTCTCCGGACAGGGGAGGCCACTGAAGCTTTCTTT.

The CDR3 region is CASSPSGGAGDTQYF. DNA of the CDR3: TGTGCCAGCAGCCCTAGCGGGGGGGCGGGAGATACGCAGTATTTT. The gene calls are TRBV7-8 and TRBJ2-3; 12 nucleotides match TRBD2. The germline gives CDR1 SGHVS, CDR2 FQNEAQ. The length of the CDR3 is 15 residues. Trimming removed 5 bases from V and 5 bases from J; junction bases left unmatched: 5.

This chain uses TRBV6-1 with TRBJ2-1, with no clear D. The CDR3 is 11 amino acids. CDR1 and CDR2 (germline): MNHNS, SASEGT. V was trimmed by 6 bases and J by 4 bases, leaving 4 bases between them. The CDR3 sequence: CASRGYNEQFF. Written as DNA, the CDR3 is TGTGCCAGCAGAGGTTACAATGAGCAGTTCTTC.

The rearrangement links TRBV10-1 to TRBJ2-3; D is uncertain. V lost 8 bases and J 2 bases, leaving 5 bases between the germline ends. There are 11 residues in the CDR3. Germline CDR1 and CDR2: WNHNN and SYGVQD (reference sequence). CDR3 sequence: CASGNTDTQYF. As DNA, the CDR3 is TGCGCCAGCGGTAACACAGATACGCAGTATTTT.

The rearrangement joins TRBV29-1 to TRBJ1-1; no definite D call. V was pared by 1 base and J by 6 bases, with 12 bases between. This CDR3 comprises 13 residues. CDR1 SQVTM and CDR2 ANQGSEA come from the germline V gene. The CDR3 sequence is CSVEGAGRAEAFF. The CDR3 DNA reads as TGCAGCGTTGAAGGGGCAGGAAGGGCTGAAGCTTTCTTT.

The J gene is TRBJ1-4, the V gene TRBV4-2; TRBD1 is a possible D gene (6 bases). The CDR3 contains 15 residues. Trimming stripped 1 base from V and 8 bases from J, with 14 bases between. CDR1 is LGHNA and CDR2 is YNFKEQ in the germline V gene. The CDR3 nucleotides read TGTGCCAGCAGCCAAGGACAGGAGGGTGGCGAAAAACTGTTTTTT. Its protein product is CASSQGQEGGEKLFF.

J is TRBJ1-2 and V is TRBV10-3; D may be TRBD1 (5 bases). This CDR3 comprises 12 residues. Trimming cost V 8 bases and J 3 bases, with 10 bases left between them. Germline loops: CDR1 ENHRY, CDR2 SYGVKD. CDR3 protein: CAISEGHYGYTF. Here the CDR3 DNA reads TGTGCCATCTCGGAGGGGCACTATGGCTACACCTTC.

The chain has TRBV7-9 and TRBJ1-1, with 7 nucleotides matching TRBD1. J lost 13 bases, V lost 3 bases, and 14 bases had no gene match. Germline CDR1 SEHNR, CDR2 FQNEAQ (reference sequence). CDR3 size: 14 residues. The chain's CDR3 is CASSLDFRFRGDFF. In DNA, the CDR3 is TGTGCCAGCAGCTTGGATTTCCGCTTCAGGGGGGATTTCTTT.

This clone turned up a few times. The V gene is TRBV5-8, the J gene TRBJ1-2; D is perhaps TRBD1 (5 bases). The CDR3 has 14 residues. The germline V and J ends were trimmed by 0 bases and 1 base, with 7 bases remaining between them. Per the germline V gene, CDR1 is SGHTS and CDR2 is YDEGEE. The CDR3 loop is CASSLDRNNYGYTF. The CDR3 region has the DNA TGTGCCAGCAGCTTGGACAGGAATAACTATGGCTACACCTTC.

The chain uses TRBV7-9 and TRBJ1-1; TRBD1 might be the D (5 bases). Trimming removed 5 bases from V and 0 bases from J, with 7 bases in between. Germline V lookup: CDR1 SEHNR, CDR2 FQNEAQ (reference sequence). This CDR3 is built from 13 residues. CDR3 residues: CASSKQVNTEAFF. The CDR3 coding sequence is TGTGCCAGCAGCAAACAGGTGAACACTGAAGCTTTCTTT.

This rearrangement joins TRBV15 to TRBJ1-3, with D possibly matching TRBD1 (6 bases). Trimming left V 1 base short and J 2 bases short, with 6 bases between. This CDR3 spans 14 amino acids. Germline-derived CDR1 and CDR2 are LNHNV and YYDKDF (reference sequence). The CDR3 sequence is CATSRGTAGNTIYF. In nucleotides, the CDR3 is TGTGCCACCAGCAGAGGGACAGCTGGAAACACCATATATTTT.

The rearrangement links TRBV6-1 to TRBJ2-3; D is uncertain. Trimming took off 7 bases at V and 7 bases at J, with 0 bases between the two ends. The CDR3 sequence is 8 residues long. Germline CDR1 MNHNS, CDR2 SASEGT. In nucleotides, the CDR3 is TGTGCCAGCAATACGCAGTATTTT. Residues: CASNTQYF.